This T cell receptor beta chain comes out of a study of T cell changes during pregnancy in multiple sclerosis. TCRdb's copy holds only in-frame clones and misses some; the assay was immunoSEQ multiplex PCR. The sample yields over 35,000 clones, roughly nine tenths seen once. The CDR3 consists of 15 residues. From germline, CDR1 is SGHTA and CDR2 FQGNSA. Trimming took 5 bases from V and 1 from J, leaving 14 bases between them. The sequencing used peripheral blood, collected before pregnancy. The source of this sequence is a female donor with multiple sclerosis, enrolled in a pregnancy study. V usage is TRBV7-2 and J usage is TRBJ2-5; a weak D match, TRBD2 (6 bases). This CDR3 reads CASSPQLGGQETQYF. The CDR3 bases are TGTGCCAGCAGCCCCCAACTGGGGGGCCAAGAGACCCAGTACTTC.